A selection of T cell receptor beta chains follows, all from one sample in a study of T cell responses to AZD1222 COVID-19 vaccine. Some clones are missing from TCRdb's copy, which holds only in-frame ones; the method was immunoSEQ multiplex PCR. Of 90,000 to 120,000 clones in the sample, nearly 90% were seen once. The sample was peripheral blood, taken 28 days after the second AZD1222 dose. The receptor source for this set is an adult who received the AZD1222 COVID-19 vaccine. CDR3s include the opening cysteine and the closing phenylalanine or tryptophan. The order of the fields is J gene, CDR3 length, V gene, CDR3 protein.

>TRBJ2-1|16|TRBV6-1
CASSESLAGVFNEQFF
>TRBJ2-3|12|TRBV29-1
CSGDLVADTQYF
>TRBJ2-5|15|TRBV27
CASSQARQGGETQYF
>TRBJ1-1|14|TRBV14
CASSWTGQGTEAFF
>TRBJ1-1|16|TRBV7-2
CASSFGGFGMNTEAFF
>TRBJ2-3|16|TRBV9
CASSKDGLADTDTQYF
>TRBJ1-2|12|TRBV9
CASTSSTYGYTF
>TRBJ1-1|16|TRBV6-1
CASSEALVVWGSEAFF
>TRBJ2-1|14|TRBV9
CASSDRDWTGEQFF
>TRBJ1-5|14|TRBV4-3
CASSPSYSNQPQHF
>TRBJ2-1|12|TRBV12-3/TRBV12-4
CASGVAYNEQFF
>TRBJ2-3|16|TRBV6-5
CASSSIRDTSTDTQYF
>TRBJ2-7|17|TRBV6-1
CASSEWTKRPSSYEQYF
>TRBJ1-2|12|TRBV12-5
CASGFDSHGYTF
>TRBJ1-6|14|TRBV5-1
CASSFTVGNSPLHF
>TRBJ1-4|12|TRBV5-6
CASSLAGEKLFF
>TRBJ2-2|15|TRBV5-4
CASSSGQGIDGELFF
>TRBJ2-1|17|TRBV5-4
CASSSPQSGVRGNEQFF
>TRBJ1-5|13|TRBV12-3/TRBV12-4
CASSWRNNQPQHF
>TRBJ1-2|13|TRBV6-2/TRBV6-3
CASSSGILYGYTF
>TRBJ1-5|14|TRBV10-2
CASSEKGGVQPQHF
>TRBJ1-3|14|TRBV27
CASSSQGFANTIYF
>TRBJ1-6|14|TRBV28
CASSSSGLDSPLHF
>TRBJ2-3|15|TRBV15
CATSNDAGLRDTQYF
>TRBJ1-2|15|TRBV28
CASSSGDRFNYGYTF
>TRBJ2-5|14|TRBV19
CASSYQASQETQYF
>TRBJ1-1|14|TRBV19
CASSIYGRNTEAFF
>TRBJ2-2|11|TRBV5-1
CASSDTGELFF
>TRBJ2-1|18|TRBV11-2
CASSLVLGQDPLYNEQFF
>TRBJ2-3|14|TRBV9
CASSVGVSTDTQYF
>TRBJ2-7|12|TRBV28
CASSLKGEEQYF
>TRBJ2-7|15|TRBV21-1
CASSRDRVSSYEQYF
>TRBJ2-7|14|TRBV28
CASRNRGLVNEQYF
>TRBJ2-5|16|TRBV2
CASSEGARGLLETQYF
>TRBJ1-2|15|TRBV9
CASSVGGRAYWGYTF
>TRBJ1-1|14|TRBV28
CASTTTGGYTEAFF
>TRBJ2-1|15|TRBV9
CASSVDGGNFNEQFF
>TRBJ1-4|16|TRBV18
CASSPTLTGGSEKLFF
>TRBJ2-1|13|TRBV11-3
CASSVTGYNEQFF
>TRBJ2-7|14|TRBV14
CASSQGTGDYEQYF
>TRBJ2-1|17|TRBV11-2
CASSPEASGASYNEQFF
>TRBJ1-1|12|TRBV11-3
CASSRGREEAFF
>TRBJ2-2|13|TRBV29-1
CSVKLQTTGELFF
>TRBJ1-4|15|TRBV23-1
CASSYQGSANEKLFF
>TRBJ2-2|16|TRBV9
CASSQLAGGPPGELFF
>TRBJ2-7|16|TRBV6-5
CASSYGGTSGSYEQYF
>TRBJ2-6|15|TRBV19
CASSLRLSGANVLTF
>TRBJ2-5|13|TRBV6-4
CASSDSGQETQYF
>TRBJ2-3|15|TRBV7-2
CASSIGGTGTDTQYF
>TRBJ1-2|15|TRBV6-5
CASSSLLGTNYGYTF
>TRBJ2-5|15|TRBV7-8
CASRPLAGGPETQYF
>TRBJ2-6|14|TRBV2
CASSASSGANVLTF
>TRBJ1-1|15|TRBV7-9
CASSNPRGRNTEAFF
>TRBJ2-7|14|TRBV6-5
CAISIGTGDYEQYF
>TRBJ1-5|14|TRBV19
CASSILGGNQPQHF
>TRBJ1-6|15|TRBV5-5
CASSWGWTDNSPLHF
>TRBJ1-1|14|TRBV7-2
CASSPWAMNTEAFF
>TRBJ2-7|15|TRBV4-1
CASSQGAGKTYEQYF
>TRBJ1-1|14|TRBV18
CASSPIQGADEAFF
>TRBJ1-6|14|TRBV5-1
CASNVGGSGSPLHF